This section outlines one T cell receptor beta chain sequence together with its context. Its target is not known. The data were taken from a study of long-term antiretroviral therapy in people with HIV. The assay used was immunoSEQ (version v3.0), run at survey level. Measured with immunoSEQ multiplex PCR; TCRdb has only the in-frame clones, and not every one. The sample yields approximately 17,000 clones, under 85% seen once. J lost 4 bases, V lost 3 bases, and 4 bases had no gene match. Germline V CDR1 and CDR2: SGHTA, FQGTGA. CDR3 size: 15 residues. Study outcomes and limitations: The study collected no data on ART adherence, viral resistance or therapy changes. Post-ART, diversity grew, though it stayed under transplant donor control levels.

This rearrangement joins TRBV7-3 to TRBJ2-2, with 8 nucleotides matching TRBD1. Sequenced material: unsorted PBMCs, taken roughly 2.1 years before starting antiretroviral therapy. This clonotype was obtained from a man aged 25-40 years with HIV. As DNA, the CDR3 is TGTGCCAGCAGCTTGCGGCAGGGGGCCACCGGGGAGCTGTTTTTT. As protein: CASSLRQGATGELFF.